This is a list of T cell receptor beta chains from one sample in a study of CD8+ T cells in alopecia areata. Here immunoSEQ multiplex PCR was the method, and the copy in TCRdb shows in-frame clones only, minus some. This sample has about 210,000 clones, with over 60% found just once. The sequenced sample was CD4+ T cells sorted from blood, obtained at week 4, from a patient treated with tofacitinib. The receptors were gathered from a human donor with alopecia areata. Each CDR3 is given with its conserved first and last residue. D genes are given only for firm matches. Some rows have no size entry. The others give once, few or many, or a class for an expanded clone.

v_gene	abundance	d_gene	j_gene	CDR3nt	CDR3aa
TRBV30	-	TRBD1	TRBJ2-1	TGTGCCTGGGGAAACCCGGGGACAGGTAGAAAGCAGTTCTTC	CAWGNPGTGRKQFF
TRBV4-3	-	TRBD1	TRBJ1-2	TGCGCCAGCAGCCAAGACTGGACAGGGTGGGATGGCTACACCTTC	CASSQDWTGWDGYTF
TRBV6-6	-	-	TRBJ1-2	TGTGCCAGCAGCCGGGACATTAACTATGGCTACACCTTC	CASSRDINYGYTF
TRBV2	-	TRBD2	TRBJ2-7	TGTGCCAGCAGATTAGCGGGGGCCTACGAGCAGTACTTC	CASRLAGAYEQYF
TRBV29-1	-	-	TRBJ1-2	TGCAGCGTTGCTTTGGGCAGTTCTAACTATGGCTACACCTTC	CSVALGSSNYGYTF
TRBV27	-	-	TRBJ2-3	TGTGCCAGCAGTTTTCAAGCCTTCGACTCCGCAGATACGCAGTATTTT	CASSFQAFDSADTQYF
TRBV29-1	-	TRBD1	TRBJ1-1	TGCAGCGGAAGGCTCCAAACAGGGGGAAACACTGAAGCTTTCTTT	CSGRLQTGGNTEAFF
TRBV29-1	few	-	TRBJ2-7	TGCAGCGTTGAGGAAGGTGAGAGCTACGAGCAGTACTTC	CSVEEGESYEQYF
TRBV12-5	-	TRBD1	TRBJ1-2	TGTGCTAGTGGTTTGATGATGACTGACAGGGTCGGCGGCTACACCTTC	CASGLMMTDRVGGYTF
TRBV6-5	once	-	TRBJ1-6	TGTGCCAGCAGCCCGGCCCCAATTGGTTCACCCCTCCACTTT	CASSPAPIGSPLHF
TRBV4-2	-	TRBD1	TRBJ1-1	TGTGCCAGCAGCCAGCGACAGGGTAACACTGAAGCTTTCTTT	CASSQRQGNTEAFF
TRBV18	few	-	TRBJ2-3	TGTGCCAGCTCAGCGGATGGTACGCAGTATTTT	CASSADGTQYF
TRBV5-1	few	-	TRBJ1-4	TGCGCCAGCAGAGGACAGCCGGTCCGTAATGAAAAACTGTTTTTT	CASRGQPVRNEKLFF
TRBV23-1	-	-	TRBJ1-5	TGCGCCAGCAGTCAAGACTGTTGGGGAGGGAGCAATCAGCCCCAGCATTTT	CASSQDCWGGSNQPQHF
TRBV7-9	many	-	TRBJ1-1	TGTGCCAGCAGCGATTACGAGAACACTGAAGCTTTCTTT	CASSDYENTEAFF
TRBV6-5	few	-	TRBJ2-5	TGTGCCAGCAGCCGTCTAAATGGGGGGCAAGAGACCCAGTACTTC	CASSRLNGGQETQYF
TRBV7-2	-	-	TRBJ2-5	TGTGCCAGCAGCTTAGATGAGACCCAGTACTTC	CASSLDETQYF
TRBV27	-	-	TRBJ1-1	TGTGCCAGCAGCTATAAACCCGGAGGCCGAGGGACTGAAGCTTTCTTT	CASSYKPGGRGTEAFF
TRBV28	few	-	TRBJ2-2	TGTGCCAGCAGACTACAGAGCGCCGGGGAGCTGTTTTTT	CASRLQSAGELFF
TRBV7-6	-	TRBD2	TRBJ2-5	TGTGCCAGCAGCCAATTGGGGGGGGAGACCCAGTACTTC	CASSQLGGETQYF
TRBV30	-	TRBD1	TRBJ1-2	TGTGCCTGGAGTGTGTCAGGGGCCGGACAGGCGTTCTATGGCTACACCTTC	CAWSVSGAGQAFYGYTF
TRBV27	once	TRBD1	TRBJ1-6	TGTGCCAGCAGTACGGACAGGGGTGGTAATTCACCCCTCCACTTT	CASSTDRGGNSPLHF
TRBV15	-	-	TRBJ1-2	TGTGCCACCAGCAGTAATGGGATGGATGGCTACACCTTC	CATSSNGMDGYTF
TRBV30	-	-	TRBJ2-7	TGTGCCTGGAGTCCCGGGACAATGTACGAGCAGTACTTC	CAWSPGTMYEQYF